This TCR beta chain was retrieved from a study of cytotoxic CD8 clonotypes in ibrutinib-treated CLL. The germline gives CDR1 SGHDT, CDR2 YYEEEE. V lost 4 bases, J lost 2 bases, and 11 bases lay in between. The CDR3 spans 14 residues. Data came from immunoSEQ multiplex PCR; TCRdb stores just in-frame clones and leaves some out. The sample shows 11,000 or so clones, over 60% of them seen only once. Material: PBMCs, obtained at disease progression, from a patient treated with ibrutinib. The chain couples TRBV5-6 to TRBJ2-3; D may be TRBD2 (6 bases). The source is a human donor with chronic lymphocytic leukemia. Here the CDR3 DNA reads TGTGCCAGCAGCCGACTAGACCCCACAGATACGCAGTATTTT. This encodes CASSRLDPTDTQYF.